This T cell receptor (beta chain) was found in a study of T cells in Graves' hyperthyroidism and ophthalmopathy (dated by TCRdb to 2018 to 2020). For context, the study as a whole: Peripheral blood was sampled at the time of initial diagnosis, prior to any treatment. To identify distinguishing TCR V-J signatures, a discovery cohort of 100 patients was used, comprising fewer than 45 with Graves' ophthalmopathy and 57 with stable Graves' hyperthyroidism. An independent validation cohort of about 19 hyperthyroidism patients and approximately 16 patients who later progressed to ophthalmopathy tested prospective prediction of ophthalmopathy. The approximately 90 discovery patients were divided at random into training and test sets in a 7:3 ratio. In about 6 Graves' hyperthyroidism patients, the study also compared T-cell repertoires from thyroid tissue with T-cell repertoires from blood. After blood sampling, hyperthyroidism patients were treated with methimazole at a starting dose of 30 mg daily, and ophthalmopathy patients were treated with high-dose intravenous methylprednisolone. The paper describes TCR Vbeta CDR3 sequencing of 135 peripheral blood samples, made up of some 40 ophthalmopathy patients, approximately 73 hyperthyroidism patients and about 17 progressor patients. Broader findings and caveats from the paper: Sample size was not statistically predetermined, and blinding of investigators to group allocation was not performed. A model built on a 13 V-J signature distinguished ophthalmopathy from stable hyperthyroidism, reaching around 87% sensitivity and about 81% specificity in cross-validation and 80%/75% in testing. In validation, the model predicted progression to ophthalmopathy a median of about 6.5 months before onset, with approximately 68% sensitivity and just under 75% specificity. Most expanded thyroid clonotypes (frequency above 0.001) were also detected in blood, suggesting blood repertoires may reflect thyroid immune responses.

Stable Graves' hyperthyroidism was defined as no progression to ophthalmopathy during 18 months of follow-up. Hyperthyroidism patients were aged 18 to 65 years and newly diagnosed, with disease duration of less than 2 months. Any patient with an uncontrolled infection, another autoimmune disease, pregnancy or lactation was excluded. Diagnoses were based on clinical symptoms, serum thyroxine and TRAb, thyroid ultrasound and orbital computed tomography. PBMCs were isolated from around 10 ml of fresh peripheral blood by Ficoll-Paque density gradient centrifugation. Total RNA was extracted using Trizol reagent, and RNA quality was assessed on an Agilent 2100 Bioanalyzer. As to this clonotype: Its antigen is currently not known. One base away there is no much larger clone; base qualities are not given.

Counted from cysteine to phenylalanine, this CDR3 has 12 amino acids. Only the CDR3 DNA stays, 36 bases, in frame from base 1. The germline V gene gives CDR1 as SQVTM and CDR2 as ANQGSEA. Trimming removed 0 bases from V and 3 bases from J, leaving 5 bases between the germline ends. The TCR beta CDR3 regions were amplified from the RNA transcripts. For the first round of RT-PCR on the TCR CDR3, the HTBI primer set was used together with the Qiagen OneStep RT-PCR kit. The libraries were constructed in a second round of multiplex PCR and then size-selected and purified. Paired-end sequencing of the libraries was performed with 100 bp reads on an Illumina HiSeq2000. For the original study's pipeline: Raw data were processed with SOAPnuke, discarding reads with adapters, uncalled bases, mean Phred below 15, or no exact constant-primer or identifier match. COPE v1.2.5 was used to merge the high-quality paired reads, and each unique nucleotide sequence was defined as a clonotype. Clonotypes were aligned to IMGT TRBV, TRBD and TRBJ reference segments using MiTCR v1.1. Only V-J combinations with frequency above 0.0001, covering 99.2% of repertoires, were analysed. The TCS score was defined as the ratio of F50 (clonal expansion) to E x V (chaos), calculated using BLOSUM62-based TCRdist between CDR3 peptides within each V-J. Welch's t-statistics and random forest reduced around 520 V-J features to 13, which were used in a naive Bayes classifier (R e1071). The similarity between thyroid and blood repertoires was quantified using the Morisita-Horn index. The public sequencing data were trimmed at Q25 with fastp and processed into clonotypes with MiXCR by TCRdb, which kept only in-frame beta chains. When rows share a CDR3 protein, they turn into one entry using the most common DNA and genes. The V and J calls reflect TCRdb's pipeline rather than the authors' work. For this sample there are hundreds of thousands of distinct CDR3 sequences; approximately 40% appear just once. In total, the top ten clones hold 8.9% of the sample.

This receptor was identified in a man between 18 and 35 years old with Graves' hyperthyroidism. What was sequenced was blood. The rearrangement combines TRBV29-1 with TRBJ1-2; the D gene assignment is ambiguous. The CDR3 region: CSVEEGYYGYTF. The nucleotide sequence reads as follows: TGCAGCGTTGAAGAGGGATACTATGGCTACACCTTC.